These 10 T cell receptor beta chains share one sample of origin, sequenced in a study of identical twins. TCRdb fed the 5' RACE reads into MiXCR, producing one record per CDR3 protein. The table includes approximately 260,000 distinct CDR3 sequences, over 12% detected once. The sequenced sample was memory (CD45RO+) T cells sorted from blood. The receptors originated from a young woman in good health.

This clonotype appeared many times. This chain links TRBV15 with TRBJ2-5; D ambiguous. V was trimmed by 5 bases and J by 3 bases, leaving 10 bases between them. There are 13 residues in the CDR3. CDR1 and CDR2 (germline): LNHNV, YYDKDF (reference sequence). Here the CDR3 DNA reads TGTGCCACCAGCCCTCGTCGGGAAGAGACCCAGTACTTC. It yields the protein CATSPRREETQYF.

This clonotype occurred a few times. The chain carries TRBV6-1 and TRBJ1-3; tentative D call: TRBD1 (5 bases). Looked up from germline, CDR1 is MNHNS and CDR2 is SASEGT. The CDR3 is 15 residues long. V shed 7 bases and J shed 4 bases, with 17 bases lying between them. CDR3 in DNA: TGTGCCAGCACCTCCGGGACCCCACCGGGAAACACCATATATTTT. Translating it yields CASTSGTPPGNTIYF.

This clonotype was seen a few times. V is TRBV5-1 and J is TRBJ2-7, with unresolved D. The germline gives CDR1 SGHRS, CDR2 YFSETQ. The length of the CDR3 is 12 residues. V was clipped by 1 base and J by 3 bases, with 5 bases between them. CDR3 residues: CASSLNFYEQYF. As DNA, the CDR3 is TGCGCCAGCAGCTTGAACTTCTACGAGCAGTACTTC.

This clonotype was recorded a few times. The chain couples TRBV12-5 to TRBJ1-1, with D uncertain. In germline, CDR1 is LGHNT, CDR2 FRNRAP. The CDR3 runs 13 residues. V was pared by 5 bases and J by 7 bases, with 14 bases between. The CDR3 here is CASGNGPAREAFF. Here the CDR3 DNA reads TGTGCTAGTGGTAACGGACCAGCCCGTGAAGCTTTCTTT.

This chain joins TRBV6-2 or TRBV6-3 and TRBJ1-5; possible D gene TRBD1, 6 bases. Germline V lookup: CDR1 MNHEY, CDR2 SVGEGT. V lost 5 bases, J lost 0 bases, and 11 bases lay in between. This CDR3 spans 15 amino acids. CDR3 nucleotide sequence: TGTGCCAGCAGTGGCGACAGGAATAGCAATCAGCCCCAGCATTTT. It specifies CASSGDRNSNQPQHF.

This clonotype has only a few counts. The V and J genes are TRBV5-1 and TRBJ2-5; D is uncertain. The germline V gene encodes CDR1 SGHRS and CDR2 YFSETQ. The V end was cut by 3 bases, the J end by 3 bases, with 6 bases between. The CDR3 length is 12 residues. CDR3 bases: TGCGCCAGCAGCTACGGCGAAGAGACCCAGTACTTC. It specifies CASSYGEETQYF.

At least ten counts were recorded for this clonotype. The CDR3 sequence: CASSPGVGNQPQHF. Written as DNA, the CDR3 is TGCGCCAGCAGCCCCGGGGTAGGGAATCAGCCCCAGCATTTT. The chain links TRBV5-1 to TRBJ1-5; no clear D. V was shortened by 4 bases and J by 4 bases, with 12 bases between the two germline ends. CDR3 length: 14 residues. Per germline, CDR1 SGHRS and CDR2 YFSETQ. The full variable domain, rest sourced from reference TRBV5-1 and TRBJ1-5, is KAGVTQTPRYLIKTRGQQVTLSCSPISGHRSVSWYQQTPGQGLQFLFEYFSETQRNKGNFPGRFSGRQFSNSRSEMNVSTLELGDSALYLCASSPGVGNQPQHFGDGTRLSIL.

This chain links TRBV7-3 with TRBJ1-6; TRBD1 matches at 8 bases. The CDR3 runs to 13 residues. J lost 13 bases, V lost 5 bases, and 7 bases had no gene match. Germline loops: CDR1 SGHTA, CDR2 FQGTGA. The CDR3, as DNA: TGTGCCAGCAGCCGTGGACAGGGTGAGCCCCTCCACTTT. Protein product: CASSRGQGEPLHF.

The chain is built from TRBV4-3 and TRBJ2-1; D gene ambiguous. Germline-derived CDR1 and CDR2 are LGHNA and YSLEER. The V end lost 4 bases, the J end lost 5 bases, and 9 bases lay between the germline ends. The CDR3 contains 13 residues. For the CDR3, the DNA is TGCGCCAGCAGCCCCGGACGACACAATGAGCAGTTCTTC. It codes for CASSPGRHNEQFF.

The chain combines TRBV7-2 with TRBJ2-1, with unresolved D. The V end lost 5 bases, the J end lost 8 bases, and 16 bases lay between the germline ends. The germline V gene encodes CDR1 SGHTA and CDR2 FQGNSA. The CDR3 extends over 14 amino acids. The CDR3 nucleotides read TGTGCCAGCAGCCCACAGTCGGGTCTAGATGAGCAGTTCTTC. Its translation is CASSPQSGLDEQFF.